Each of the 8 T cell receptor beta chains below was sequenced from the same sample in a study of blood T cell repertoires in COVID-19. TCRdb's table, derived via immunoSEQ multiplex PCR, lists solely in-frame clones and lacks some. The sample lists approximately 390,000 clones, 88% occurring once. The sequenced sample was PBMCs or T cells enriched from blood (not recorded which). The receptors come from a woman aged 40 to 55 with acute COVID-19.

This chain links TRBV24-1 with TRBJ2-2; 7 positions match TRBD1. The CDR3 length is 16 residues. After removal of 1 base from V and 6 bases from J, the junction contained 7 bases not matched to a gene. Germline loops: CDR1 KGHDR, CDR2 SFDVKD. CDR3 in amino acids: CATSDFRGKGSGELFF. Here the CDR3 DNA reads TGTGCCACCAGTGATTTCAGGGGGAAGGGCTCCGGGGAGCTGTTTTTT.

The chain recombines TRBV2 with TRBJ2-2; D is uncertain. V lost 4 bases to trimming and J lost 1 base, with 7 bases between them. Germline V gives CDR1 SNHLY, CDR2 FYNNEI. The CDR3 has 14 amino acids. For the CDR3, the DNA is TGTGCCAGCAGTGTAGTCCAGAACACCGGGGAGCTGTTTTTT. It specifies CASSVVQNTGELFF.

The genes are TRBV5-1 and TRBJ2-2; D is unresolved. This CDR3 has 15 residues. The V end was cut by 4 bases, the J end by 4 bases, with 14 bases between. The germline V gene has CDR1 SGHRS and CDR2 YFSETQ. This CDR3 is CASSSVSDGTGELFF. In DNA, the CDR3 is TGCGCCAGCAGCAGCGTAAGCGACGGCACCGGGGAGCTGTTTTTT.

The V gene is TRBV4-1, the J gene TRBJ1-1; 9 bases align to TRBD1. The germline gives CDR1 MGHRA, CDR2 YSYEKL. The CDR3 extends over 16 amino acids. With V trimmed by 5 bases and J by 1 base, 8 bases remained unmatched. The DNA of the CDR3 is TGCGCCAGCAGCGCAAGACCGGGACAGGGGAACACTGAAGCTTTCTTT. Translated: CASSARPGQGNTEAFF.

This chain connects TRBV5-4 to TRBJ2-1; TRBD1 might be the D (5 bases). V was trimmed by 0 bases and J by 5 bases, leaving 9 bases between them. CDR3 size: 14 residues. The germline V gene has CDR1 SGHNT and CDR2 YYREEE (reference sequence). The CDR3 loop is CASSLVGADNEQFF. The CDR3 DNA is TGTGCCAGCAGCTTGGTAGGGGCAGACAATGAGCAGTTCTTC.

The CDR3: CASMVEGLRGETQYF. Written as DNA, the CDR3 is TGTGCCAGCATGGTTGAGGGTCTCCGAGGGGAGACCCAGTACTTC. This sequence joins TRBV2 and TRBJ2-5; D is possibly TRBD2 (5 bases). The germline gives CDR1 SNHLY, CDR2 FYNNEI. The CDR3 has 15 residues. V gave up 7 bases and J gave up 5 bases, with 20 bases separating them. The full variable domain, completed using reference TRBV2 and TRBJ2-5, is EPEVTQTPSHQVTQMGQEVILRCVPISNHLYFYWYRQILGQKVEFLVSFYNNEISEKSEIFDDQFSVERPDGSNFTLKIRSTKLEDSAMYFCASMVEGLRGETQYFGPGTRLLVL.

V is TRBV30 and J is TRBJ1-5; TRBD1 is a possible D gene (5 bases). Germline-derived CDR1 and CDR2 are GTSNPN and SVGIG (reference sequence). This CDR3 has 13 residues. V shed 1 base and J shed 5 bases, with 9 bases lying between them. CDR3 coding DNA: TGTGCCTGGAGTGGGACACGCGATCAGCCCCAGCATTTT. Amino acids: CAWSGTRDQPQHF.

This clone appeared a single time. This rearrangement joins TRBV2 to TRBJ2-1, with 8 bases identical to TRBD2. This CDR3 contains 13 residues. Germline V gene lookup returns CDR1 SNHLY and CDR2 FYNNEI. Germline trimming cut 6 bases from V and 7 bases from J; bases unmatched to any gene: 5. CDR3 sequence: CASRPTSGNEQFF. The CDR3, as DNA: TGTGCCAGCAGACCCACTAGCGGAAATGAGCAGTTCTTC. Variable domain in full (rest from reference TRBV2 and TRBJ2-1): EPEVTQTPSHQVTQMGQEVILRCVPISNHLYFYWYRQILGQKVEFLVSFYNNEISEKSEIFDDQFSVERPDGSNFTLKIRSTKLEDSAMYFCASRPTSGNEQFFGPGTRLTVL.